The source of this T cell receptor beta chain is a study of CD4+ T cells in melanoma. Study observations and caveats: Reportedly, melanoma neoantigen-specific CD4+ T cells showed varied differentiation states.

This table comes from immunoSEQ multiplex PCR, and its TCRdb copy is limited to in-frame clones, with some not included. Among about 54,000 clones listed, 60% to 75% were seen once. Trimming shortened V by 3 bases and J by 5 bases, and 14 bases separated the two germline ends. Germline values: CDR1 MDHEN, CDR2 SYDVKM. The CDR3 has 15 residues. In regard to this clone: What it recognizes is unknown.

The source is a human donor with melanoma. The V call is TRBV28, the J call TRBJ1-5; weak D call: TRBD1 (5 bases). Sequencing was performed on tumor tissue. The CDR3 DNA reads TGTGCCAGCAGTTTCGGGGGTAGGAGCGATCAGCCCCAGCATTTT. As protein: CASSFGGRSDQPQHF.